This TCR beta chain is from a study of T cells in Graves' hyperthyroidism and ophthalmopathy. Researchers took RNA transcripts and amplified the TCR beta CDR3 regions from them. The HTBI primer set drove a first-round RT-PCR of the TCR CDR3. TCRdb re-called the multiplex PCR reads through MiXCR, storing one row per CDR3 protein. The data show a few hundred thousand distinct CDR3 sequences, with around 15% seen just once and approximately 19% held by the top ten. CDR3 size: 15 residues. The ends lost 3 bases at V and 6 bases at J; junction bases unmatched: 10. Germline V gene data show CDR1 as SGHRS and CDR2 as YFSETQ. In making diagnoses, clinical symptoms, serum thyroxine and TRAb, thyroid ultrasound and orbital computed tomography were all used. The PBMCs were taken from less than 11 ml of fresh peripheral blood. This clonotype was seen many times.

The source of this sequence is a woman aged 60-75 years with Graves' ophthalmopathy. The specimen was blood. V and J are TRBV5-1 and TRBJ2-7; 9 positions agree with TRBD1. The CDR3 DNA reads as TGCGCCAGCAGCTCCCATGGACAGGGGCTGGGCGAGCAGTACTTC. It encodes CASSSHGQGLGEQYF.